Sequencing of this TCR beta chain was carried out in a study of shared clonotypes between healthy human individuals. Study-wide results and caveats: Naive subsets generally had larger estimated richness than memory subsets.

The authors split each subset's genomic DNA evenly across several immunoSEQ plates. Generated by immunoSEQ multiplex PCR, the TCRdb table keeps only in-frame clones and is missing some. This table holds around 1.4 million clones, approximately 98.5% found once. A note on this clone: Antigen specificity is unknown.

This CDR3 is 15 amino acids long. CDR1 and CDR2 (germline): SGHRS, YFSETQ. The V gene lost 0 bases and the J gene lost 3 bases, with 13 bases spanning the gap. The sequenced sample consisted of naive CD4+ T cells sorted from blood. Described subset: CD45RA+ positively selected. The sequence was collected from a man aged 25 to 40 in good health. The J gene is TRBJ2-7, the V gene TRBV5-1; D unresolved. The CDR3 sequence: CASSLVQPLLYEQYF. The DNA of the CDR3 is TGCGCCAGCAGCTTGGTACAGCCATTACTCTACGAGCAGTACTTC.